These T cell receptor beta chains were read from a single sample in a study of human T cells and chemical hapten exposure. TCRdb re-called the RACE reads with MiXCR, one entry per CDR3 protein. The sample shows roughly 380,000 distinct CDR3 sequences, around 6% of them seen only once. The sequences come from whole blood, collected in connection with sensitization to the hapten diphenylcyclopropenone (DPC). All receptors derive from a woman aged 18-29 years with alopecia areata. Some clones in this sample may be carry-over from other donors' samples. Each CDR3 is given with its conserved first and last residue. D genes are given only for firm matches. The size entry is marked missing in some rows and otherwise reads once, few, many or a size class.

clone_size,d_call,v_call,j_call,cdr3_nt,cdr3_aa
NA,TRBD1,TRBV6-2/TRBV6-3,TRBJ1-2,TGTGCCAGCAGTTCGACAGGGAACCCTGGTGGCTACACCTTC,CASSSTGNPGGYTF
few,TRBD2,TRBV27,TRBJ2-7,TGTGCCAGCAGGGGACTAGCGGGCCTTCAGTACTTC,CASRGLAGLQYF
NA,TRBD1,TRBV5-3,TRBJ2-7,TGTGCCAGGGACAGGACCTACGAGCAGTACTTC,CARDRTYEQYF
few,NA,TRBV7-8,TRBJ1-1,TGTGCCAGCAGCTCGACAGCTTTGAACACTGAAGCTTTCTTT,CASSSTALNTEAFF
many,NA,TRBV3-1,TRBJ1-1,TGTGCCAGCAACCTCCAGGGGACCCTGGCTGAAGCTTTCTTT,CASNLQGTLAEAFF
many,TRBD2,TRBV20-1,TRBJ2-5,TGCTTCCCTAGCGGGGGGGAGACCCAGTACTTC,CFPSGGETQYF
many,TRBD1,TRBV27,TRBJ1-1,TGTGCCAGCAGTTTAATAATGGACAGGGCTGAAGCTTTCTTT,CASSLIMDRAEAFF
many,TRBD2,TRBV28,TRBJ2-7,TGTGCCAGCAGGATACATTCGACTAGCGGGAATAACGAGCAGTACTTC,CASRIHSTSGNNEQYF
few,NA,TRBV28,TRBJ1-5,TGTGCCAGCAGTTTACATCCCGGCGGTCAGCCCCAGCATTTT,CASSLHPGGQPQHF
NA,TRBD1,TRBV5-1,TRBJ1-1,TGCGCCAGCAGCTTGGGACAGGGGGGAGTCACTGAAGCTTTCTTT,CASSLGQGGVTEAFF
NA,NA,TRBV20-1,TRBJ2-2,TGCAGTGCACCAAAGGGTTGGTCCGGGGAGCTGTTTTTT,CSAPKGWSGELFF
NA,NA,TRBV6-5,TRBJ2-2,TGTGCCAGCACTTACAGGGGACTCCGACCGGGCACCGGGGAGCTGTTTTTT,CASTYRGLRPGTGELFF
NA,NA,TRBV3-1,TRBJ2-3,TGTGCCAGCAGCCAGGGGTCCGGGGGAGTAGATACGCAGTATTTT,CASSQGSGGVDTQYF
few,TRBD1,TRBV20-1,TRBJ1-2,TGCAGTGCTCCGAACCCACCTAGACAGGGTGCCTATGGCTACACCTTC,CSAPNPPRQGAYGYTF
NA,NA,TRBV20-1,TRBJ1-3,TGCAGTGCTAGACCCGAGGGGAGCTCTGGAAACACCATATATTTT,CSARPEGSSGNTIYF
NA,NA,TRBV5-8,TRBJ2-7,TGTGCCAGCAGCTTGTTTGGGGAGCAGTACTTC,CASSLFGEQYF
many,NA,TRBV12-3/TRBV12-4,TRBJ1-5,TGTGCCAGCAGTTATCAACAGGTTGGGGGTTATCAGCCCCAGCATTTT,CASSYQQVGGYQPQHF
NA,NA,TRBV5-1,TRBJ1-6,TGCGCCAGCAGCTTGGGAGGGACGGACCATAATTCACCCCTCCACTTT,CASSLGGTDHNSPLHF
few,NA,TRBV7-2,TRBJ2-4,TGTGCCAGCAGCAATACAGGGTCGGGCAAAAACATTCAGTACTTC,CASSNTGSGKNIQYF
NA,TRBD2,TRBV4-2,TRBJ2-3,TGTGCCAGCAGCCAAGATCCCCCCGGGGGGGGCTTCGCAGATACGCAGTATTTT,CASSQDPPGGGFADTQYF
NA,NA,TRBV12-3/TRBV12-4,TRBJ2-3,TGTGCCAGCAGTTCCCCTATGACAGGCACAGATACGCAGTATTTT,CASSSPMTGTDTQYF
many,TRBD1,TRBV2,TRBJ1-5,TGTGCCAGCAGGCCGGGACAGGGTATTCAGCCCCAGCATTTT,CASRPGQGIQPQHF